These 28 T cell receptor beta chains came from one sample sequenced in a study of vaccination effects on CD4 cells after COVID-19. TCRdb's table, derived via immunoSEQ multiplex PCR, lists solely in-frame clones and lacks some. Found here are around 49,000 clones, around 72% of them singletons; the top ten hold just under 30%. These TCRs are of unknown antigen specificity. With the ViraFEST assay, the study expanded antigen-specific CD4+ T cells using viral peptide pools, then sequenced them. Following a roughly 9-day culture, CD4+ T cells were purified. Convalescent patients had PCR-confirmed SARS-CoV-2 infection between March and December 2020. Sequencing was performed on CD4+ T cells from PBMCs cultured with a peptide pool, taken before COVID-19 vaccination. Receptors were obtained from a human donor who had a prior SARS-CoV-2 infection.

The chain links TRBV19 to TRBJ2-7; weak D call: TRBD2 (5 bases). This CDR3 comprises 13 residues. Looked up from germline, CDR1 is LNHDA and CDR2 is SQIVND (reference sequence). V lost 4 bases to trimming and J lost 0 bases, with 7 bases between them. The CDR3 spells CASSRESSYEQYF. The CDR3 DNA sequence: TGTGCCAGTAGTAGGGAGAGCTCCTACGAGCAGTACTTC.

The chain combines TRBV19 with TRBJ2-3; 10 nucleotides match TRBD2. The CDR3 loop spans 14 amino acids. Trimming took 6 bases from V and 0 from J; bases not matched to a gene: 0. Germline V lookup: CDR1 LNHDA, CDR2 SQIVND (reference sequence). The CDR3 here is CASRLAGSTDTQYF. CDR3 nucleotides: TGTGCCAGTAGACTAGCGGGAAGCACAGATACGCAGTATTTT.

The chain carries TRBV30 and TRBJ1-4; 7 positions match TRBD1. After removal of 3 bases from V and 1 base from J, the junction contained 2 bases not matched to a gene. Germline V gene data show CDR1 as GTSNPN and CDR2 as SVGIG (reference sequence). The CDR3 is made up of 14 amino acids. For the CDR3, the DNA is TGTGCCTGGAGCCGGACAGGAACTAATGAAAAACTGTTTTTT. This sequence encodes CAWSRTGTNEKLFF.

The chain has TRBV5-1 and TRBJ2-1; 7 nucleotides line up with TRBD2. Losses at the gene ends were 1 base for V and 4 bases for J; bases not matched to a gene: 8. The V gene's germline CDR1 is SGHRS and CDR2 YFSETQ. This CDR3 has 16 residues. In nucleotides, the CDR3 is TGCGCCAGCAGCTTGCAGTCTAGCGGACATTACAATGAGCAGTTCTTC. This codes for CASSLQSSGHYNEQFF.

The chain is built from TRBV24-1 and TRBJ2-3; 10 bases are a match to TRBD1. The CDR3 length is 16 residues. Germline lookup yields CDR1 KGHDR and CDR2 SFDVKD. The junction had 8 bases not matched to a gene; V was cut back by 8 bases and J by 1 base. CDR3 loop: CATTQPGTGGTDTQYF. The CDR3 region has the DNA TGTGCCACCACGCAGCCCGGGACAGGGGGCACAGATACGCAGTATTTT.

This chain links TRBV6-1 with TRBJ2-1, with D perhaps given as TRBD1 or TRBD2 (5 bases each). The CDR3 contains 14 residues. Deletions cut 3 bases from V and 6 bases from J, with 12 bases between. The germline CDR1 and CDR2 sequences are MNHNS and SASEGT. CDR3 amino acids: CASSDRDLRNEQFF. CDR3 nucleotides: TGTGCCAGCAGTGACCGGGACCTGCGCAATGAGCAGTTCTTC.

The rearrangement joins TRBV5-8 to TRBJ2-2; TRBD1 aligns across 7 bases. This CDR3 is 16 amino acids long. With 9 bases clipped from V and 2 bases from J, the junction kept 13 bases outside the gene matches. Germline values: CDR1 SGHTS, CDR2 YDEGEE. Written as DNA, the CDR3 is TGTGCCATCCATTCCAACCGGGACAGTAACACCGGGGAGCTGTTTTTT. This sequence encodes CAIHSNRDSNTGELFF.

This sequence joins TRBV28 and TRBJ2-3; no clear D gene. CDR3 size: 11 residues. V was clipped by 4 bases and J by 6 bases, with 5 bases between them. CDR1 MDHEN and CDR2 SYDVKM come from the germline V gene. The CDR3 region has the DNA TGTGCCAGCAGTTATCCCGATACGCAGTATTTT. It encodes CASSYPDTQYF.

This clone was counted between two and nine times. This sequence joins TRBV28 and TRBJ1-1; D is undetermined. The V end was cut by 5 bases, the J end by 1 base, with 20 bases between. Germline CDR1 and CDR2: MDHEN and SYDVKM. The CDR3 totals 17 residues. The CDR3 nucleotides read TGTGCCAGCAGTCCCCTAGAATCCTGGCCCGGGAACACTGAAGCTTTCTTT. It specifies CASSPLESWPGNTEAFF.

This chain uses TRBV12-3 or TRBV12-4 with TRBJ2-7, with D uncertain. Trimming took 6 bases from V and 7 from J, leaving 13 bases between them. The CDR3 consists of 12 residues. In nucleotides, the CDR3 is TGTGCCAGCAGGGTTCTCCTGGGGGAGCAGTACTTC. Translation: CASRVLLGEQYF.

This sequence joins TRBV30 and TRBJ1-6, with a tentative D call TRBD1 (5 bases). Germline CDR1 and CDR2: GTSNPN and SVGIG (reference sequence). V lost 7 bases, J lost 8 bases, and 21 bases lay in between. The CDR3 contains 15 residues. Here the CDR3 DNA reads TGTGCCTCTGGATCCTACGGGGCCCAGTATTCACCCCTCCACTTT. This codes for CASGSYGAQYSPLHF. Combining the CDR3 with reference TRBV30 and TRBJ1-6 gives the whole variable domain SQTIHQWPATLVQPVGSPLSLECTVEGTSNPNLYWYRQAAGRGLQLLFYSVGIGQISSEVPQNLSASRPQDRQFILSSKKLLLSDSGFYLCASGSYGAQYSPLHFGNGTRLTVT.

The CDR3 region has the DNA TGTGCTAGTGGTTTGGTTTGGAGCAGGGGGGGGAACACAGATACGCAGTATTTT. Its translation is CASGLVWSRGGNTDTQYF. The rearrangement links TRBV12-5 to TRBJ2-3; D assignment may be TRBD1 or TRBD2 (7 bases each). Deletions cut 0 bases from V and 2 bases from J, with 18 bases between. The CDR3 contains 18 residues. Germline CDR1 reads LGHNT; CDR2 reads FRNRAP. The whole variable domain, remainder taken from reference TRBV12-5 and TRBJ2-3, is DARVTQTPRHKVTEMGQEVTMRCQPILGHNTVFWYRQTMMQGLELLAYFRNRAPLDDSGMPKDRFSAEMPDATLATLKIQPSEPRDSAVYFCASGLVWSRGGNTDTQYFGPGTRLTVL.

The chain uses TRBV7-9 and TRBJ2-1, with TRBD2 matching 12 bases. The V gene end was trimmed by 3 bases and the J gene end by 6 bases; junction bases not matched to a gene: 6. In germline, CDR1 is SEHNR, CDR2 FQNEAQ (reference sequence). The CDR3 covers 16 residues. CDR3: CASSLRLAGAGNEQFF. For the CDR3, the DNA is TGTGCCAGCAGCTTGCGACTAGCGGGAGCGGGCAATGAGCAGTTCTTC.

The chain employs TRBV7-3 and TRBJ2-2; D perhaps matches TRBD2 (5 bases). The ends were cut back, 2 bases at V and 0 bases at J, with 10 bases in the middle. The CDR3 covers 16 residues. Germline lookup yields CDR1 SGHTA and CDR2 FQGTGA. CDR3 in amino acids: CASSLQPGTNTGELFF. CDR3 in DNA: TGTGCCAGCAGCTTACAACCCGGGACGAACACCGGGGAGCTGTTTTTT.

This rearrangement joins TRBV29-1 to TRBJ2-3, with 8 bases aligning to TRBD1. Germline CDR1 and CDR2: SQVTM and ANQGSEA. With V trimmed by 3 bases and J by 2 bases, 7 bases remained unmatched. CDR3 length: 15 residues. The CDR3 is CSVDPGTGSTDTQYF. The DNA for the CDR3 is TGCAGCGTTGACCCCGGGACAGGATCCACAGATACGCAGTATTTT.

This clone has a single count. CDR3: CASSFSIDGGRNTEAFF. DNA of the CDR3: TGTGCCAGCAGTTTCTCTATCGATGGAGGACGGAACACTGAAGCTTTCTTT. This sequence joins TRBV27 and TRBJ1-1; no definite D call. CDR3 length: 17 residues. V lost 3 bases and J 1 base, leaving 18 bases between the germline ends. The germline V gene has CDR1 MNHEY and CDR2 SMNVEV (reference sequence).

This clone was seen only once. The rearrangement uses TRBV20-1 and TRBJ2-7, with 8 bases fitting TRBD1. With V trimmed by 3 bases and J by 6 bases, 13 bases remained unmatched. Germline CDR1 is DFQATT and CDR2 is SNEGSKA (reference sequence). The CDR3 runs to 15 residues. Here the CDR3 DNA reads TGCAGTGCTAGTAGGGGAATTGATGGGACAGGCGAGCAGTACTTC. Its protein is CSASRGIDGTGEQYF.

The rearrangement links TRBV5-1 to TRBJ1-1, with D possibly being TRBD1 (5 bases). This CDR3 has 13 amino acids. V was cut by 1 base and J by 1 base, with 5 bases left in between. CDR1 SGHRS and CDR2 YFSETQ come from the germline V gene. The chain's CDR3 is CASSLQGNTEAFF. The CDR3 coding sequence is TGCGCCAGCAGCTTGCAGGGGAACACTGAAGCTTTCTTT.

This clone has only one observation. The gene calls are TRBV10-3 and TRBJ1-6; TRBD1 matches at 7 bases. The CDR3 length is 13 residues. The germline V gene encodes CDR1 ENHRY and CDR2 SYGVKD. V dropped 10 bases and J dropped 9; count of bases not matched to a gene: 9. CDR3 residues: CATGTEGVSPLHF. In DNA form, the CDR3 reads TGTGCCACCGGGACAGAAGGAGTTTCACCCCTCCACTTT.

The table lists this clone with a few counts. The J gene is TRBJ2-1, the V gene TRBV7-2; possible D gene TRBD2, 6 bases. Trimming cost V 5 bases and J 3 bases, with 11 bases left between them. CDR3 size: 14 residues. Germline V gene sequence: CDR1 SGHTA, CDR2 FQGNSA. CDR3 sequence (DNA): TGTGCCAGCAGCGCGGAGGGGAACTACAATGAGCAGTTCTTC. Residues: CASSAEGNYNEQFF.

The DNA for the CDR3 is TGTGCCAGCACCCGTACCAAGGGCCAAATCTACGAGCAGTACTTC. Protein sequence: CASTRTKGQIYEQYF. This chain uses TRBV5-6 with TRBJ2-7; D not resolved. Per germline, CDR1 SGHDT and CDR2 YYEEEE. This CDR3 has 15 amino acids. V lost 6 bases and J lost 3, with 19 bases in between.

This clone was detected only a few times. The chain couples TRBV5-4 to TRBJ2-3; 7 bases are a match to TRBD1. This CDR3 has 16 residues. CDR1 is SGHNT and CDR2 is YYREEE in the germline V gene (reference sequence). J lost 0 bases, V lost 4 bases, and 8 bases had no gene match. CDR3 nucleotides: TGTGCCAGCAGCAGTGGGACAGAATATAGCACAGATACGCAGTATTTT. Encoded protein: CASSSGTEYSTDTQYF.

This chain links TRBV5-4 with TRBJ2-7, with D uncertain. CDR1 and CDR2 (germline): SGHNT, YYREEE (reference sequence). The length of the CDR3 is 15 residues. V lost 3 bases to trimming and J lost 0 bases, with 13 bases between them. The CDR3 bases are TGTGCCAGCAGCTCGGACCTACGAAGCTCCTACGAGCAGTACTTC. Its translation: CASSSDLRSSYEQYF.

This clone has more than one count but fewer than ten. The V and J genes are TRBV5-1 and TRBJ2-2; D is unclear. Germline values: CDR1 SGHRS, CDR2 YFSETQ. With 4 bases removed from V and 1 base from J, the gap between germline ends came to 11 bases. CDR3 length: 15 amino acids. The chain's CDR3 is CASSPEMMNTGELFF. The CDR3 DNA follows: TGCGCCAGCAGCCCGGAAATGATGAACACCGGGGAGCTGTTTTTT.

The chain employs TRBV6-6 and TRBJ2-7; 8 bases align to TRBD1. With V trimmed by 6 bases and J by 0 bases, 4 bases remained unmatched. The CDR3 runs to 14 residues. Looked up from germline, CDR1 is MNHNY and CDR2 is SVGAGI (reference sequence). DNA for the CDR3: TGTGCCAGCAGGCGTACAGGGGGCTCCTACGAGCAGTACTTC. This codes for CASRRTGGSYEQYF.

This clone showed up just a few times. The chain has TRBV6-2 or TRBV6-3 and TRBJ1-2; 9 nucleotides match TRBD1. Germline V gene data show CDR1 as MNHEY and CDR2 as SVGEGT. The J segment lost 5 bases and the V segment lost 5 bases, leaving 12 bases of the junction unmatched. CDR3 length: 16 residues. The CDR3 reads CASSDGSGQGSYGYTF. As DNA, the CDR3 is TGTGCCAGCAGTGACGGATCGGGACAGGGATCATATGGCTACACCTTC.

For the CDR3, the DNA is TGTGCCAGCAGCGTAGGGAGATCGGGGGGGGCCCGGAATGAGCAGTTCTTC. Its protein product is CASSVGRSGGARNEQFF. V and J are TRBV9 and TRBJ2-1, with 8 bases lining up with TRBD2. The germline V gene has CDR1 SGDLS and CDR2 YYNGEE. Trimming removed 0 bases from V and 7 bases from J; junction bases left unmatched: 12. This CDR3 is built from 17 residues.

The chain links TRBV10-3 to TRBJ2-2; D perhaps matches TRBD2 (7 bases). CDR3 length: 15 amino acids. CDR1 and CDR2 (germline): ENHRY, SYGVKD. Trimming shortened V by 11 bases and J by 2 bases, and 18 bases separated the two germline ends. The CDR3 here is CASRGGLENTGELFF. The CDR3 coding sequence is TGTGCCTCGAGGGGGGGGCTCGAAAACACCGGGGAGCTGTTTTTT.